This section outlines one T cell receptor beta chain sequence together with its context. In this sample, this clonotype turned up many times. The antigen it recognizes is unknown. Base qualities are not at hand, and no much larger clone is one base apart. Sequencing took place on an Illumina NovaSeq 6000. TCR cDNA was made using 5'RACE template switching, a step that added a universal primer site and unique molecular identifiers. Priming of cDNA synthesis was performed from both the TCR alpha and TCR beta constant segments. Library amplification used two PCR steps, and the second PCR step added sample barcodes and sequencing adapters. Sequencing of the libraries was done on either Illumina HiSeq 2500 (2x100 bp) or NovaSeq (2x150 bp). In the authors' own workflow: Reads were demultiplexed and collapsed into UMI consensus sequences with MIGEC, and V(D)J alignment was performed with MiXCR. Clonotypes responding to the vaccine were identified with edgeR on replicate PBMC samples, with the criteria of FDR below 0.01 and a log2 fold change above 5 up to day 15. Bulk clonotypes were assigned CD4 or CD8 identity according to which sequenced CD4 or CD8 repertoire held them at higher abundance. Through fastp at Q25 and MiXCR, TCRdb rebuilt clones from the public reads, retaining in-frame beta chains. Identical CDR3 protein sequences are pooled into one entry, listed with their most common genes and DNA. The V and J calls and clone size are TCRdb's, not the authors'. This sample has about 300,000 distinct CDR3 sequences in its table, and approximately 3.9% of those were observed once. 20% to 30% of the sample belongs to the ten largest clones.

Per the germline V gene, SGHTA is the CDR1 and FQGNSA is the CDR2. The V end loses 4 bases and the J end loses 5 bases, and a stretch of 15 bases separates them. From cysteine to phenylalanine, the CDR3 is 14 amino acids long. The DNA shown is the 42-base CDR3, in frame from base 1. The treatment or condition label here, explained by the study, means: live attenuated yellow fever vaccine strain. At every blood-draw timepoint, two biological replicates of bulk PBMCs were collected. PBMCs were isolated from peripheral blood using a standard Ficoll-Paque protocol. RNA was extracted with TriZol from bulk PBMCs, CD4 and CD8 fractions, and dextramer-positive and dextramer-negative fractions. The data stem from a study of T cells after yellow fever vaccination (dated by TCRdb to about 2019). General notes on the study: The SMART-Seq v4 Ultra Low Input RNA kit was used to prepare libraries from fractions with low cell numbers. To track T-cell clones before and after primary and booster YFV17D yellow fever vaccination, bulk TCR alpha and beta repertoires were sequenced longitudinally. Blood was collected at multiple timepoints before and after primary and secondary immunization, and bulk PBMC replicates and cell subsets were isolated. Two healthy male donors, one aged 18 to 30 and one aged 30 to 40 years, made up the cohort.

Study-wide findings and limitations: A small share of clonotypes occurred in both CD4 and CD8 compartments, likely arising from convergent recombination. Because only two donors were included in the study, the extent to which the findings can be generalized is limited. The secondary T-cell response was found to be weaker but faster than the primary response, with a peak reached on day 5 rather than on day 15. After the booster, most of the clones that had expanded following primary vaccination were detected again (96% of CD4 and 85% to 90% of CD8), which suggests that memory was broadly maintained. FACS-sorted repertoires could contain abundant contaminating clonotypes from the bulk population, so computational filtering was required.

The TCR originated in a young man who received the YFV17D yellow fever vaccine. The sequences come from PBMCs, collected 5 days after the yellow fever booster vaccination. The rearranged chain carries TRBV7-2 and TRBJ2-7; the D gene is unclear. The nucleotide sequence reads as follows: TGTGCCAGCAGCTACACATTCGCCCGGGACGAGCAGTACTTC. This sequence encodes CASSYTFARDEQYF.